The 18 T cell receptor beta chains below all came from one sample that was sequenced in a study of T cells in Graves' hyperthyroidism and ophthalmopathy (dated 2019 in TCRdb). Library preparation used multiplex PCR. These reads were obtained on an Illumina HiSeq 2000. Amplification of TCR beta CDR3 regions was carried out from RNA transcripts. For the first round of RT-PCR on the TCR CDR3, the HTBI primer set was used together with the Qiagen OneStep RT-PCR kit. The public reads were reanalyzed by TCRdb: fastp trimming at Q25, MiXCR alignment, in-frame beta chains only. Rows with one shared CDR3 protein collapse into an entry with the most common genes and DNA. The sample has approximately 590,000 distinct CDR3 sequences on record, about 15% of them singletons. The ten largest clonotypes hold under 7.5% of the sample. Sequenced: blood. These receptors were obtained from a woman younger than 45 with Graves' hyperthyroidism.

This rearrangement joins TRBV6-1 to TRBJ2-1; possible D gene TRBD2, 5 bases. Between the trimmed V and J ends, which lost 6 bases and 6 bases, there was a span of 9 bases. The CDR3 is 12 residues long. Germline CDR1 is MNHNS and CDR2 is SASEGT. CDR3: CASRVTSNEQFF. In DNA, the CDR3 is TGTGCCAGCAGGGTCACTAGCAATGAGCAGTTCTTC.

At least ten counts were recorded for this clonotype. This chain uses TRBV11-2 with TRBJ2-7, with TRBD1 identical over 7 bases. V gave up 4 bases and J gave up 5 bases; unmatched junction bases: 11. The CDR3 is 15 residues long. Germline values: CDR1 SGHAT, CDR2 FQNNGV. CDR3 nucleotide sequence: TGTGCCAGCAGCTCCCACCCCCGACAGGGTGACGAGCAGTACTTC. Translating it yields CASSSHPRQGDEQYF. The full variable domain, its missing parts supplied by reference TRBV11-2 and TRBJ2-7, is EAGVAQSPRYKIIEKRQSVAFWCNPISGHATLYWYQQILGQGPKLLIQFQNNGVVDDSQLPKDRFSAERLKGVDSTLKIQPAKLEDSAVYLCASSSHPRQGDEQYFGPGTRLTVT.

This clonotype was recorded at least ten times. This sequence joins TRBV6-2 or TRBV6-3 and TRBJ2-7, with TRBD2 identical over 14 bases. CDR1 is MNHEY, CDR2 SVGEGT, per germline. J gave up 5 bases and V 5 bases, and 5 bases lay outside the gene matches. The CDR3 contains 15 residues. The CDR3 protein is CASSRPGLAGDEQYF. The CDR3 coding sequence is TGTGCCAGCAGTCGACCGGGACTAGCGGGAGACGAGCAGTACTTC.

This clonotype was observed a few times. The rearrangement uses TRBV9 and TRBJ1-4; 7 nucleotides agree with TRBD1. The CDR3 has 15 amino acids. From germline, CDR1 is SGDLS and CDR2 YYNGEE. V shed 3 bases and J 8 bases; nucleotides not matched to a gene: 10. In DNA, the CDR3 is TGTGCCAGCAGCGCCGGACAGGTCGCGGGCGAAAAACTGTTTTTT. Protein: CASSAGQVAGEKLFF.

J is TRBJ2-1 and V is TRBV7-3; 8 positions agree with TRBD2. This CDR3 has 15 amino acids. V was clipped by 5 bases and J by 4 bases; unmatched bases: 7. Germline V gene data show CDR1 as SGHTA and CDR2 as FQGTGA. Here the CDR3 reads CASSQLLAEYNEQFF. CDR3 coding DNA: TGTGCCAGCAGCCAATTACTAGCGGAGTACAATGAGCAGTTCTTC.

The DNA for the CDR3 is TGTGCCAGCAGCTTAGATACCAGGGGCGCCACTGAAGCTTTCTTT. Translation: CASSLDTRGATEAFF. This chain uses TRBV7-2 with TRBJ1-1, with D perhaps matching TRBD1 (6 bases). This CDR3 spans 15 amino acids. Germline assignment: CDR1 SGHTA and CDR2 FQGNSA. V gave up 1 base and J gave up 4 bases, with 13 bases separating them.

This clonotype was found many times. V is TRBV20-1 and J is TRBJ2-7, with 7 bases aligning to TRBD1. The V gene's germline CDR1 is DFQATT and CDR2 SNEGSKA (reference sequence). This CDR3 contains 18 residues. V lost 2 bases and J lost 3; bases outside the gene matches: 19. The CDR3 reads CSARPRGFFVSDFYEQYF. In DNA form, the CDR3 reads TGCAGTGCTAGACCCAGGGGGTTTTTCGTTAGCGACTTCTACGAGCAGTACTTC.

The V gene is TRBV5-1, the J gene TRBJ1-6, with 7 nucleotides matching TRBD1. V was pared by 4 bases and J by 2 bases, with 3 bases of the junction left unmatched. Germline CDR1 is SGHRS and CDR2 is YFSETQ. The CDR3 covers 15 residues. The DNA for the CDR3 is TGCGCCAGCAGCAGCGGGACAGCCTATAATTCACCCCTCCACTTT. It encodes CASSSGTAYNSPLHF.

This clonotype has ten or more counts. The CDR3 region is CASSPIVVGETQYF. CDR3 sequence (DNA): TGTGCCAGCTCACCAATAGTCGTCGGAGAGACCCAGTACTTC. V and J are TRBV18 and TRBJ2-5; no reliable D call. With 2 bases removed from V and 4 bases from J, the gap between germline ends came to 11 bases. CDR1 and CDR2 from the germline V gene are KGHSH and LQKENI. The CDR3 has 14 residues.

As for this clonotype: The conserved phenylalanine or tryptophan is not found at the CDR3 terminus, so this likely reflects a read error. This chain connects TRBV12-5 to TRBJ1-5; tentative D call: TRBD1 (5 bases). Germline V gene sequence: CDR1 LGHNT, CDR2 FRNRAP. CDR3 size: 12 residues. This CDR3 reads CASGLGPQPQHL. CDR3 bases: TGCGCTAGTGGTTTGGGGCCACAGCCCCAGCATCTT.

The CDR3 loop is CASSDRGSSYNEQFF. As DNA, the CDR3 is TGTGCCAGCAGTGATCGGGGTAGCTCCTACAATGAGCAGTTCTTC. The rearrangement links TRBV6-1 to TRBJ2-1; D perhaps matches TRBD2 (5 bases). Trimming removed 3 bases at V and 0 bases at J, with 9 bases between. Germline-derived CDR1 and CDR2 are MNHNS and SASEGT. There are 15 residues in the CDR3.

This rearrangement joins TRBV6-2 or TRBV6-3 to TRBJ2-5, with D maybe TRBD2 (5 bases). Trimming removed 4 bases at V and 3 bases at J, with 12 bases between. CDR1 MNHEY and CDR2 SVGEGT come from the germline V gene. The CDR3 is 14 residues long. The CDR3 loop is CASSSAVGKETQYF. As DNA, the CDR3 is TGTGCCAGCAGTTCGGCAGTCGGGAAAGAGACCCAGTACTTC.

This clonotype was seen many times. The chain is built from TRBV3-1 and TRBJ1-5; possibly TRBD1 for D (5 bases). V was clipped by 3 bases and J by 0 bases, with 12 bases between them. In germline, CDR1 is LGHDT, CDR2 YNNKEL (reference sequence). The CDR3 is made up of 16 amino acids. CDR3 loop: CASSQGGTYSNQPQHF. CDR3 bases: TGTGCCAGCAGCCAGGGGGGAACCTATAGCAATCAGCCCCAGCATTTT.

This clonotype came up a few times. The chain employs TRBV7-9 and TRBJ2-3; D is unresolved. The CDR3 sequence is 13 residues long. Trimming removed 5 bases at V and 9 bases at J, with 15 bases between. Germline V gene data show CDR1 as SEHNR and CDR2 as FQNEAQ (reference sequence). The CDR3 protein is CASSPPSSTTQYF. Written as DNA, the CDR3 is TGTGCCAGCAGCCCCCCGTCGAGTACGACGCAGTATTTT.

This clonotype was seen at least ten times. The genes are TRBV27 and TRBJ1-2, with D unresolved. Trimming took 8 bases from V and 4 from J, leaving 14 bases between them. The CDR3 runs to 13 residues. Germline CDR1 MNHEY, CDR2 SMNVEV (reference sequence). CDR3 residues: CASAGRLLYGYTF. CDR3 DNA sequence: TGTGCCAGCGCCGGACGGCTCCTCTATGGCTACACCTTC.

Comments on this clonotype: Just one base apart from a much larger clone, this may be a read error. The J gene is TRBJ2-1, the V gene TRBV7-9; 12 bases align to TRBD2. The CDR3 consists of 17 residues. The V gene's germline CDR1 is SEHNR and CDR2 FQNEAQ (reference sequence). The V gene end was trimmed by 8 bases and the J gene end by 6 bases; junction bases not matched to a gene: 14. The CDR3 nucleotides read TGTGCCAGCCTTAGTATCGGTGGACTAGCGGGGTGCAATGAGCAGTTCTTC. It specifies CASLSIGGLAGCNEQFF.

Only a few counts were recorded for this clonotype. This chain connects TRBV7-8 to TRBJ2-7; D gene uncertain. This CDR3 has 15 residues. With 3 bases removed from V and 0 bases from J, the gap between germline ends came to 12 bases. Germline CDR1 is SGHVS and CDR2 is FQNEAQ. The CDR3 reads CASSFSPTSSYEQYF. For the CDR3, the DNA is TGTGCCAGCAGCTTTTCTCCCACTTCCTCCTACGAGCAGTACTTC.

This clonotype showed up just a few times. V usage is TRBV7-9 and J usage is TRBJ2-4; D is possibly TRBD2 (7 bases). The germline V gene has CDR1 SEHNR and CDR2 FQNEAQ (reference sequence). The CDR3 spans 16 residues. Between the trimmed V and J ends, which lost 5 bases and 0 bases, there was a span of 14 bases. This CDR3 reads CASSGGGKLAKNIQYF. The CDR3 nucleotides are TGTGCCAGCAGCGGGGGGGGCAAGCTAGCCAAAAACATTCAGTACTTC.